This TCR beta chain was sequenced during a study of cytomegalovirus exposure and HLA in healthy donors. This CDR3 has 14 amino acids. CDR1 and CDR2 (germline): MNHEY, SVGAGI. V lost 7 bases, J lost 4 bases, and 5 bases stayed unmatched. It was with 60 Vbeta and 13 Jbeta primers that the PCR ran. Sequenced by immunoSEQ multiplex PCR; TCRdb stores in-frame clones only, minus some. The sample includes roughly 250,000 clones, more than 55% of them seen just once. Study findings and constraints: A cluster of highly shared sequence variants was likely a sequencing artifact. With high specificity and sensitivity, the classifier reportedly diagnosed cytomegalovirus status.

To note about this clone: What it binds is unknown.

The clonotype comes from a female donor in good health and CMV-seronegative. The chain has TRBV6-5 and TRBJ2-7; 12 nucleotides agree with TRBD2. The sequenced sample consisted of PBMCs. DNA for the CDR3: TGTGCCAGCACTCCGACTAGCGGGAGATACGAGCAGTACTTC. Translated: CASTPTSGRYEQYF.